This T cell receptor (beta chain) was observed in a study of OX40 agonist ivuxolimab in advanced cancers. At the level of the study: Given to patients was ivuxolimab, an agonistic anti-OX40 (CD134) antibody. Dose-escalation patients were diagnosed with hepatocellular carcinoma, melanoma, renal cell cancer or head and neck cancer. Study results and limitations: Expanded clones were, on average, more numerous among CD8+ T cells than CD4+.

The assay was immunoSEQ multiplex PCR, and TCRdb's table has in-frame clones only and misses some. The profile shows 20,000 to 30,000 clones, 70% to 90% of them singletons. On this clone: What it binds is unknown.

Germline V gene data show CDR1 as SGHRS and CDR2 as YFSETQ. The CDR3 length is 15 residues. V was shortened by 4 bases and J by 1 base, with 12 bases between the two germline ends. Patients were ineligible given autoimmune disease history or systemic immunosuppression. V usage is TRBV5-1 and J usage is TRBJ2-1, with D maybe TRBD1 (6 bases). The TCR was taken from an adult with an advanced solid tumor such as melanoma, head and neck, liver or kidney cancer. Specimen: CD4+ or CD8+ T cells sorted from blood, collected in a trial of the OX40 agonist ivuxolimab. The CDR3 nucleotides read TGCGCCAGCAGCGTAGGACAGATGTCCTACAATGAGCAGTTCTTC. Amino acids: CASSVGQMSYNEQFF.